This TCR beta chain was identified in a study of blood T cell repertoires in COVID-19. Study-level information: Whether acute or convalescent, the COVID-19 samples came from the United States, Italy and Spain. Nucleic acid was either cDNA or gDNA, and it came from T cells, B-cell-depleted T cells, or PBMCs.

Original processing methods: From reference gene primer amplification, estimates of nucleated cell counts were derived. Libraries were prepared by immunoSEQ multiplex PCR; TCRdb keeps only in-frame clonotypes and omits some of them. That table gives V, J and clone size, and the DNA gave D and trimming. The sample comprises 65,000 or so clones, 65% to 85% of which are singletons, and 5.5% to 7% rests with the top ten. After removal of 4 bases from V and 7 bases from J, the junction contained 13 bases not matched to a gene. This CDR3 comprises 17 residues. Germline CDR1 and CDR2: SGHVS and FNYEAQ. The origin of this receptor is a woman in her forties or fifties with active or convalescent COVID-19. This chain links TRBV7-6 with TRBJ2-2; 9 bases map to TRBD2. Material for sequencing was peripheral blood. CDR3 in amino acids: CASSSPSGGRAIGELFF. The CDR3 DNA follows: TGTGCCAGCAGCTCCCCTAGTGGCGGGAGGGCCATCGGGGAGCTGTTTTTT.